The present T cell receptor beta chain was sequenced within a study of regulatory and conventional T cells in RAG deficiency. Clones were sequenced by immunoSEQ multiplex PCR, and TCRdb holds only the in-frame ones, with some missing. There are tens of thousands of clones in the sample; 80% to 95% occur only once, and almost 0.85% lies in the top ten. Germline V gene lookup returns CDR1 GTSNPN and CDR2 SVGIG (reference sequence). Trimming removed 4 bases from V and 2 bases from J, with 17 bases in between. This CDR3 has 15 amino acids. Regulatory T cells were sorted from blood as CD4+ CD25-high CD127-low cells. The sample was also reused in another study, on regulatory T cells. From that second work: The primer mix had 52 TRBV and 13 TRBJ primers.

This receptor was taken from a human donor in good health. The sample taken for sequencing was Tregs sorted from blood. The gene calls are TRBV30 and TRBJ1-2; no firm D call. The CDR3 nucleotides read TGTGCCTGGAACCCGTCCTTACCTTTAAACTATGGCTACACCTTC. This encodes CAWNPSLPLNYGYTF.